The 16 T cell receptor beta chains given below trace back to one sample, sequenced in a study of T cell repertoires in cytomegalovirus infection. TCRdb processed the reads anew with MiXCR; each CDR3 protein has one entry. The sample holds more than 75,000 distinct CDR3 sequences, 3.7% seen once. Sequencing was carried out using PBMCs. The source of these receptors is a human donor in good health (CMV status not recorded). Some clones in this sample may be carry-over from other donors' samples.

This clonotype has ten or more counts. The rearrangement joins TRBV29-1 to TRBJ2-3; D uncertain. Trimming cost V 6 bases and J 2 bases, with 6 bases left between them. Germline CDR1 is SQVTM and CDR2 is ANQGSEA. The length of the CDR3 is 11 residues. CDR3 residues: CSVTYTDTQYF. The CDR3 DNA sequence: TGCAGCGTGACTTACACAGATACGCAGTATTTT.

This clonotype was found many times. The CDR3 loop reads CAWEGLNTEAFF. The CDR3 DNA reads as TGTGCCTGGGAAGGGTTGAACACTGAAGCTTTCTTT. The chain joins TRBV30 to TRBJ1-1; no clear D. Germline V gives CDR1 GTSNPN, CDR2 SVGIG (reference sequence). Trimming took 5 bases from V and 0 from J, leaving 7 bases between them. This CDR3 is 12 amino acids long.

The table lists this clonotype with many counts. The chain employs TRBV6-5 and TRBJ2-5, with D maybe TRBD2 (6 bases). Germline-derived CDR1 and CDR2 are MNHEY and SVGAGI. The CDR3 runs to 16 residues. V dropped 5 bases and J dropped 4 bases, with 20 bases sitting between them. The chain's CDR3 is CASSPRPDLGGETQYF. In DNA, the CDR3 is TGTGCCAGCAGTCCCAGACCAGACTTGGGGGGAGAGACCCAGTACTTC.

The table lists this clonotype with many counts. This CDR3 is CASSETGGITEAFF. CDR3 DNA: TGTGCCAGCAGTGAGACAGGGGGCATCACTGAAGCTTTCTTT. The chain combines TRBV6-4 with TRBJ1-1; 10 bases are a match to TRBD1. V lost 3 bases and J lost 4; bases outside the gene matches: 2. The CDR3 is 14 amino acids. The germline CDR1 and CDR2 sequences are MRHNA and SNTAGT.

This clonotype was recorded at least ten times. The genes are TRBV6-5 and TRBJ1-1, with 7 bases aligning to TRBD1. Germline loops: CDR1 MNHEY, CDR2 SVGAGI. The CDR3 sequence is 15 residues long. V lost 4 bases to trimming and J lost 5 bases; unmatched junction nucleotides: 10. The CDR3 is CASSSDPGGYTEAFF. The CDR3 DNA reads as TGTGCCAGCAGTTCAGACCCAGGGGGGTATACTGAAGCTTTCTTT.

This clonotype was found many times. The chain couples TRBV12-3 or TRBV12-4 to TRBJ1-2; D perhaps matches TRBD1 (5 bases). This CDR3 has 14 amino acids. The V end was cut by 5 bases, the J end by 2 bases, with 12 bases between. CDR3 loop: CASSDRTRNYGYTF. The CDR3 nucleotides are TGTGCCAGCAGTGACCGGACAAGGAACTATGGCTACACCTTC.

This clonotype was seen repeatedly, ten times or more. V and J are TRBV7-2 and TRBJ1-1; possibly TRBD1 for D (6 bases). The CDR3 runs 16 residues. Looked up from germline, CDR1 is SGHTA and CDR2 is FQGNSA. Between the trimmed V and J ends, which lost 4 bases and 2 bases, there was a span of 17 bases. DNA for the CDR3: TGTGCCAGCAGCTCCAAGTCAGGGGCAGAAAACACTGAAGCTTTCTTT. This codes for CASSSKSGAENTEAFF.

The sample holds many counts of this clonotype. This chain links TRBV7-2 with TRBJ2-1, with D uncertain. The CDR3 runs to 14 residues. V was trimmed by 5 bases and J by 3 bases, leaving 11 bases between them. The germline gives CDR1 SGHTA, CDR2 FQGNSA. The CDR3 nucleotides read TGTGCCAGCAGCGATAATCCTAGCTACAATGAGCAGTTCTTC. As protein: CASSDNPSYNEQFF.

This clonotype was observed at least ten times. This chain links TRBV5-1 with TRBJ1-1; weak D call: TRBD1 (5 bases). Trimming removed 4 bases from V and 4 bases from J, with 17 bases in between. Germline V gene sequence: CDR1 SGHRS, CDR2 YFSETQ. The CDR3 has 15 amino acids. CDR3 amino acids: CASSDRRSGTTEAFF. Written as DNA, the CDR3 is TGCGCCAGCAGCGATCGACGATCGGGGACCACTGAAGCTTTCTTT.

Many counts were recorded for this clonotype. This chain connects TRBV7-2 to TRBJ2-3; D may be TRBD2 (7 bases). Trimming took off 1 base at V and 6 bases at J, with 14 bases between the two ends. The length of the CDR3 is 15 residues. Germline lookup yields CDR1 SGHTA and CDR2 FQGNSA. CDR3 sequence (DNA): TGTGCCAGCAGCTTAGTGGGGGGGGCCGATGATACGCAGTATTTT. It yields the protein CASSLVGGADDTQYF.

This clonotype was observed many times. The V gene is TRBV7-2, the J gene TRBJ1-2; TRBD1 agrees at 7 bases. The trim removed 5 bases at V and 6 bases at J, leaving 12 bases unmatched. The germline V gene encodes CDR1 SGHTA and CDR2 FQGNSA. There are 15 residues in the CDR3. The CDR3 region is CASSPWTGALDGYTF. As DNA, the CDR3 is TGTGCCAGCAGCCCGTGGACAGGAGCTCTTGATGGCTACACCTTC. The entire variable domain, with the rest obtained from reference TRBV7-2 and TRBJ1-2, is as follows: GAGVSQSPSNKVTEKGKDVELRCDPISGHTALYWYRQSLGQGLEFLIYFQGNSAPDKSGLPSDRFSAERTGGSVSTLTIQRTQQEDSAVYLCASSPWTGALDGYTFGSGTRLTVV.

In this sample, this clonotype turned up many times. CDR3 sequence: CAWSFANEKLFF. The CDR3 nucleotides read TGTGCCTGGAGTTTTGCCAATGAAAAACTGTTTTTT. The V gene is TRBV30, the J gene TRBJ1-4, with D unclear. From germline, CDR1 is GTSNPN and CDR2 SVGIG (reference sequence). This CDR3 region has 12 residues. V was pared by 2 bases and J by 5 bases, with 6 bases between.

This clonotype was counted ten times or more. The gene calls are TRBV7-9 and TRBJ2-7; no definite D call. CDR1 and CDR2 (germline): SEHNR, FQNEAQ (reference sequence). The CDR3 has 13 residues. The ends were cut back, 2 bases at V and 2 bases at J, with 7 bases in the middle. CDR3 coding DNA: TGTGCCAGCAGCTTACAGGTAACCTACGAGCAGTACTTC. It is translated as CASSLQVTYEQYF.

In this sample, this clonotype turned up many times. This rearrangement joins TRBV19 to TRBJ1-1; possible D gene TRBD1, 5 bases. Germline V lookup: CDR1 LNHDA, CDR2 SQIVND (reference sequence). Trimming left V 7 bases short and J 3 bases short, with 18 bases between. This CDR3 region has 15 residues. The CDR3 bases are TGTGCCAGTACTCCAATAATGGGAGGGGACACTGAAGCTTTCTTT. This encodes CASTPIMGGDTEAFF.

This clonotype was counted at least ten times. The chain links TRBV6-5 to TRBJ1-1; possibly TRBD1 for D (5 bases). Germline V CDR1 and CDR2: MNHEY, SVGAGI. The CDR3 extends over 14 amino acids. V was cut by 2 bases and J by 0 bases, with 7 bases left in between. The CDR3 coding sequence is TGTGCCAGCAGTTACGGGGGAATGAACACTGAAGCTTTCTTT. It codes for CASSYGGMNTEAFF.

This clonotype was counted many times. The V gene is TRBV4-1, the J gene TRBJ2-2, with D possibly matching TRBD1 (5 bases). Germline CDR1 is MGHRA and CDR2 is YSYEKL. V was shortened by 0 bases and J by 2 bases, with 16 bases between the two germline ends. The CDR3 is made up of 18 amino acids. The CDR3, as DNA: TGCGCCAGCAGCCAAGATATGCAGGGATTCAGTAACACCGGGGAGCTGTTTTTT. Its translation is CASSQDMQGFSNTGELFF.